This paragraph covers one T cell receptor beta chain sequence. Looked up from germline, CDR1 is DFQATT and CDR2 is SNEGSKA (reference sequence). J gave up 13 bases and V 5 bases, and 4 bases lay outside the gene matches. The CDR3 has 9 amino acids. TCRdb ran MiXCR on the 5' RACE reads and lists one entry per CDR3 protein. The table records hundreds of thousands of distinct CDR3 sequences, approximately 6% of them present only once. This record comes from a study of identical twins. Sequencing input: naive T cells sorted from blood. J is TRBJ2-7 and V is TRBV20-1, with TRBD2 identical over 8 bases. The receptor was derived from a man younger than 35 in good health. The CDR3 DNA sequence: TGCAGTGCTGAGGGACTAGATTACGTC. It specifies CSAEGLDYV.